These 6 T cell receptor beta chains came from one sample sequenced in a study of T cells in Graves' hyperthyroidism and ophthalmopathy. RNA transcripts provided the source from which TCR beta CDR3 regions were amplified. When the TCR CDR3 underwent first-round RT-PCR, the HTBI primer set was used. TCRdb reprocessed the multiplex PCR reads via MiXCR and lists one record per CDR3 protein. Of 150,000 or so distinct CDR3 sequences in the sample, 22% are singletons; the top ten hold 60% to 80%. Sequenced material: blood. The receptors stem from a woman aged 45-65 years with Graves' hyperthyroidism that later progressed to Graves' ophthalmopathy.

This clonotype was detected many times. This chain joins TRBV12-3 or TRBV12-4 and TRBJ2-7; 9 bases match TRBD1. Germline trimming cut 2 bases from V and 3 bases from J; bases unmatched to any gene: 2. This CDR3 is 14 amino acids long. The DNA for the CDR3 is TGTGCCAGCAGTTTACACAGGGGGCTCTACGAGCAGTACTTC. This sequence encodes CASSLHRGLYEQYF.

The chain recombines TRBV29-1 with TRBJ1-2, with 10 bases fitting TRBD1. Germline CDR1 SQVTM, CDR2 ANQGSEA. The J segment lost 7 bases and the V segment lost 3 bases, leaving 14 bases of the junction unmatched. The CDR3 length is 16 residues. The CDR3 bases are TGCAGCGTTGATTCTAAGGGGGGACAGGGGCGGGGTGGCTACACCTTC. Protein: CSVDSKGGQGRGGYTF. Full variable domain (remainder filled in from reference TRBV29-1 and TRBJ1-2): SAVISQKPSRDICQRGTSLTIQCQVDSQVTMMFWYRQQPGQSLTLIATANQGSEATYESGFVIDKFPISRPNLTFSTLTVSNMSPEDSSIYLCSVDSKGGQGRGGYTFGSGTRLTVV.

This clonotype was observed many times. The chain joins TRBV5-1 to TRBJ2-6; D remains unclear. Deletions cut 3 bases from V and 0 bases from J, with 7 bases between. This CDR3 region has 15 residues. CDR1 and CDR2 from the germline V gene are SGHRS and YFSETQ. The DNA of the CDR3 is TGCGCCAGCAGCTACCCAGGCTCTGGGGCCAACGTCCTGACTTTC. Translation gives CASSYPGSGANVLTF.

This clonotype has only a few counts. This sequence joins TRBV30 and TRBJ2-4, with D tentatively TRBD1 or TRBD2 (6 bases each). Trimming took 6 bases from V and 3 from J, leaving 12 bases between them. Germline V CDR1 and CDR2: GTSNPN, SVGIG (reference sequence). CDR3 size: 13 residues. As DNA, the CDR3 is TGTGCCTGTCTGGAGGGGGGCAAAAACATTCAGTACTTC. Translated: CACLEGGKNIQYF.

This clonotype showed up many times. The chain employs TRBV10-2 and TRBJ1-6; maybe TRBD1 (5 bases). The V end was cut by 10 bases, the J end by 7 bases, with 14 bases between. From germline, CDR1 is WSHSY and CDR2 SAAADI. CDR3 length: 13 amino acids. The CDR3 protein is CAIGEQSNSPLHF. The CDR3 bases are TGCGCCATAGGGGAACAGTCGAATTCACCCCTCCACTTT.

In this sample, this clonotype turned up many times. This chain uses TRBV20-1 with TRBJ1-2, with unresolved D. Trimming stripped 6 bases from V and 4 bases from J, with 18 bases between. This CDR3 comprises 14 residues. Germline lookup yields CDR1 DFQATT and CDR2 SNEGSKA (reference sequence). CDR3 amino acids: CSAPPVRDRYGYTF. CDR3 bases: TGCAGTGCGCCCCCGGTGAGGGATCGCTATGGCTACACCTTC.